This is a list of T cell receptor beta chains from one sample in a study of radiation and T cells in renal cell carcinoma. Clones were sequenced by immunoSEQ multiplex PCR, and TCRdb holds only the in-frame ones, with some missing. The table includes approximately 20,000 clones, just over 60% detected once. The input for sequencing was tumor tissue, taken from a patient whose treatment included radiotherapy and nephrectomy. These receptors all come from a woman aged 70-85 years with renal cell carcinoma. CDR3s include the opening cysteine and the closing phenylalanine or tryptophan. D genes are given only for firm matches. Clone size, where shown, is once, few, many, or a class for clones that have expanded.

j_call: TRBJ1-1; d_call: TRBD1; v_call: TRBV9; clone_size: NA; cdr3_aa: CASSPGGATSTEAFF; cdr3_nt: TGTGCCAGCAGCCCAGGGGGGGCGACTAGCACTGAAGCTTTCTTT
j_call: TRBJ1-5; d_call: NA; v_call: TRBV19; clone_size: NA; cdr3_aa: CASSIDQRRENSNQPQHF; cdr3_nt: TGTGCCAGTAGTATAGATCAAAGGAGGGAAAATAGCAATCAGCCCCAGCATTTT
j_call: TRBJ2-6; d_call: TRBD1; v_call: TRBV6-4; clone_size: NA; cdr3_aa: CASSGTGGGGGANVLTF; cdr3_nt: TGTGCCAGCAGTGGGACAGGGGGAGGAGGAGGGGCCAACGTCCTGACTTTC
j_call: TRBJ2-2; d_call: TRBD2; v_call: TRBV10-2; clone_size: NA; cdr3_aa: CASSHSGGVTGELFF; cdr3_nt: TGCGCCAGCAGTCATAGCGGGGGGGTCACCGGGGAGCTGTTTTTT
j_call: TRBJ1-2; d_call: NA; v_call: TRBV6-5; clone_size: NA; cdr3_aa: CATTTANDYGYTF; cdr3_nt: TGTGCCACCACCACAGCGAACGACTATGGCTACACCTTC
j_call: TRBJ2-7; d_call: TRBD2; v_call: TRBV18; clone_size: NA; cdr3_aa: CASSPQPGGEQYF; cdr3_nt: TGTGCCAGCTCACCACAGCCGGGAGGGGAGCAGTACTTC
j_call: TRBJ2-7; d_call: TRBD1; v_call: TRBV19; clone_size: NA; cdr3_aa: CASSRGQVYEQYF; cdr3_nt: TGTGCCAGTAGTAGGGGACAGGTCTACGAGCAGTACTTC
j_call: TRBJ2-7; d_call: NA; v_call: TRBV7-6; clone_size: once; cdr3_aa: CASSPGPVHEQYF; cdr3_nt: TGTGCCAGCAGCCCAGGGCCAGTACACGAGCAGTACTTC
j_call: TRBJ2-7; d_call: TRBD2; v_call: TRBV28; clone_size: NA; cdr3_aa: CATSGLAGAIAYEQYF; cdr3_nt: TGTGCCACCTCGGGACTAGCGGGGGCCATCGCTTACGAGCAGTACTTC
j_call: TRBJ2-3; d_call: NA; v_call: TRBV7-2; clone_size: NA; cdr3_aa: CASSFLRRVEHTDTQYF; cdr3_nt: TGTGCCAGCAGCTTTTTGCGCAGGGTGGAACACACAGATACGCAGTATTTT
j_call: TRBJ2-7; d_call: TRBD2; v_call: TRBV28; clone_size: NA; cdr3_aa: CASIQKRGAYEQYF; cdr3_nt: TGTGCCAGCATCCAAAAGCGGGGGGCCTACGAGCAGTACTTC
j_call: TRBJ1-1; d_call: NA; v_call: TRBV19; clone_size: NA; cdr3_aa: CASRSEERNTEAFF; cdr3_nt: TGTGCCAGTAGATCCGAAGAGCGGAACACTGAAGCTTTCTTT
j_call: TRBJ2-5; d_call: NA; v_call: TRBV7-2; clone_size: once; cdr3_aa: CASSRRLRGQETQYF; cdr3_nt: TGTGCCAGCAGCAGGAGACTCAGGGGTCAAGAGACCCAGTACTTC
j_call: TRBJ1-1; d_call: TRBD1; v_call: TRBV5-1; clone_size: once; cdr3_aa: CASSGGQGRVTEAFF; cdr3_nt: TGCGCCAGCAGCGGGGGACAGGGGCGAGTGACTGAAGCTTTCTTT
j_call: TRBJ2-7; d_call: TRBD1; v_call: TRBV2; clone_size: NA; cdr3_aa: CASKTGGYEQYF; cdr3_nt: TGTGCCTCTAAGACAGGGGGCTACGAGCAGTACTTC
j_call: TRBJ2-2; d_call: NA; v_call: TRBV19; clone_size: few; cdr3_aa: CASSPDSSPGELFF; cdr3_nt: TGTGCCAGTAGCCCGGACAGCTCGCCCGGGGAGCTGTTTTTT
j_call: TRBJ2-7; d_call: NA; v_call: TRBV6-6; clone_size: NA; cdr3_aa: CASSPGPRYEQYF; cdr3_nt: TGTGCCAGCAGCCCAGGGCCTCGGTACGAGCAGTACTTC
j_call: TRBJ1-1; d_call: TRBD1; v_call: TRBV19; clone_size: once; cdr3_aa: CASSTNRGTEAFF; cdr3_nt: TGTGCCAGTAGTACAAACAGGGGAACTGAAGCTTTCTTT
j_call: TRBJ1-4; d_call: NA; v_call: TRBV7-9; clone_size: few; cdr3_aa: CASRGVDEKLFF; cdr3_nt: TGTGCCTCGAGGGGGGTAGATGAAAAACTGTTTTTT
j_call: TRBJ1-2; d_call: NA; v_call: TRBV2; clone_size: NA; cdr3_aa: CASRTDGPTKGYTF; cdr3_nt: TGTGCCAGCAGGACGGACGGACCGACAAAGGGCTACACCTTC